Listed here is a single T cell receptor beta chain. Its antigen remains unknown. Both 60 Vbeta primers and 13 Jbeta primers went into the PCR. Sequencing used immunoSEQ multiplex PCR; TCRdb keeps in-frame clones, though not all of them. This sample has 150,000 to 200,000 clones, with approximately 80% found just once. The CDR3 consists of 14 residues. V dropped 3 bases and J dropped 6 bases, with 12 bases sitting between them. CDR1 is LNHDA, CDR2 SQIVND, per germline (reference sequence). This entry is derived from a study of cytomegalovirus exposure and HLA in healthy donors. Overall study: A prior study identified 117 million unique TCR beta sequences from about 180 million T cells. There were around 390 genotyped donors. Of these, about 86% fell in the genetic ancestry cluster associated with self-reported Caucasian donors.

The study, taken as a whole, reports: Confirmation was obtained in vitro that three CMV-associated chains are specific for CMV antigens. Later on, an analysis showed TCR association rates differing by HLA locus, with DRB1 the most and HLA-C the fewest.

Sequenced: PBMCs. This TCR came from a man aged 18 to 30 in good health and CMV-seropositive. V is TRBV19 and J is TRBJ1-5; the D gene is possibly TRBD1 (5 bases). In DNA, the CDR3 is TGTGCCAGTAGTATCAATGGGGCAGTTCAGCCCCAGCATTTT. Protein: CASSINGAVQPQHF.